The rows below give T cell receptor beta chains drawn from one sample of a study of T cell repertoires in cytomegalovirus infection. These receptors are not linked to any known antigen. TCRdb re-analysed the reads in MiXCR, keeping a single row per CDR3 protein. The sample consists of hundreds of thousands of distinct CDR3 sequences, less than 35% of them appearing once. Source: cultured CD8+ T cells from PBMCs, taken from culture after CMV antigen stimulation. These receptors all stem from a human donor in good health (CMV status not recorded). Some clones in this sample may be carry-over from other donors' samples. CDR3s include the opening cysteine and the closing phenylalanine or tryptophan. The D gene is left open where the match is weak. Clone size is shown for a subset of rows, as once, few, many or a class of expanded clone.

CDR3aa | CDR3nt | abundance | j_gene | d_gene | v_gene
CASSQDMLGTGYTEAFF | TGTGCCAGCAGCCAAGACATGTTGGGGACCGGTTACACTGAAGCTTTCTTT | few | TRBJ1-1 | - | TRBV3-1
CASSLTLNTGELFF | TGTGCCAGCAGTTTGACACTGAACACCGGGGAGCTGTTTTTT | - | TRBJ2-2 | - | TRBV28
CSAPNFAYSGANVLTF | TGCAGTGCTCCTAACTTTGCGTATTCTGGGGCCAACGTCCTGACTTTC | - | TRBJ2-6 | - | TRBV20-1
CVTSFTPAFPMNTEAFF | TGTGTCACCAGCTTTACACCGGCCTTTCCTATGAACACTGAAGCTTTCTTT | - | TRBJ1-1 | - | TRBV15
CATSDFRRNQYF | TGTGCCACCAGTGATTTTCGACGCAACCAGTATTTT | few | TRBJ2-3 | - | TRBV24-1
CASSVTGPGNTEAFF | TGTGCCAGCAGCGTTACCGGACCAGGGAACACTGAAGCTTTCTTT | - | TRBJ1-1 | - | TRBV9
CASSQRIGVAAFF | TGCGCCAGCAGCCAAAGGATAGGGGTGGCGGCTTTCTTT | - | TRBJ1-1 | - | TRBV4-1
CASSIPYTVAGSSYEQYF | TGTGCCAGTAGTATACCGTATACGGTAGCAGGGAGCTCCTACGAGCAGTACTTC | - | TRBJ2-7 | - | TRBV19
CATSQTGQPDTQYF | TGTGCCACCAGCCAGACAGGGCAGCCAGATACGCAGTATTTT | few | TRBJ2-3 | TRBD1 | TRBV24-1
CASSLGSWTREFF | TGTGCCAGCAGCTTGGGGAGCTGGACCCGTGAGTTCTTC | - | TRBJ2-1 | - | TRBV13
CASSASGGPYGELFF | TGTGCCAGCAGCGCTAGCGGGGGGCCCTACGGGGAGCTGTTTTTT | few | TRBJ2-2 | TRBD2 | TRBV6-2/TRBV6-3
CASSRGGGGSMNTEAFF | TGTGCCAGCAGCCGTGGTGGAGGGGGCTCCATGAACACTGAAGCTTTCTTT | - | TRBJ1-1 | TRBD1 | TRBV9
CASSPSSGGGNTIYF | TGTGCCAGTAGTCCCTCATCGGGGGGAGGAAACACCATATATTTT | once | TRBJ1-3 | - | TRBV19
CASSLATGVSEQYF | TGTGCCAGCAGCTTGGCCACAGGGGTAAGCGAGCAGTACTTC | few | TRBJ2-7 | TRBD1 | TRBV5-6
CAISPSGSYNEQFF | TGTGCCATCAGCCCTTCTGGGTCCTACAATGAGCAGTTCTTC | - | TRBJ2-1 | - | TRBV10-3
CASSQVKPSYNEQFF | TGCGCCAGCAGCCAAGTGAAACCCTCCTACAATGAGCAGTTCTTC | - | TRBJ2-1 | - | TRBV4-1
CASSIRGTLGVLTF | TGTGCCAGCAGCATAAGGGGGACGTTGGGAGTCCTGACTTTC | - | TRBJ2-6 | - | TRBV13
CASSYVLAGESGTDTQYF | TGTGCCAGCAGTTACGTACTAGCGGGGGAATCTGGCACAGATACGCAGTATTTT | - | TRBJ2-3 | TRBD2 | TRBV6-6